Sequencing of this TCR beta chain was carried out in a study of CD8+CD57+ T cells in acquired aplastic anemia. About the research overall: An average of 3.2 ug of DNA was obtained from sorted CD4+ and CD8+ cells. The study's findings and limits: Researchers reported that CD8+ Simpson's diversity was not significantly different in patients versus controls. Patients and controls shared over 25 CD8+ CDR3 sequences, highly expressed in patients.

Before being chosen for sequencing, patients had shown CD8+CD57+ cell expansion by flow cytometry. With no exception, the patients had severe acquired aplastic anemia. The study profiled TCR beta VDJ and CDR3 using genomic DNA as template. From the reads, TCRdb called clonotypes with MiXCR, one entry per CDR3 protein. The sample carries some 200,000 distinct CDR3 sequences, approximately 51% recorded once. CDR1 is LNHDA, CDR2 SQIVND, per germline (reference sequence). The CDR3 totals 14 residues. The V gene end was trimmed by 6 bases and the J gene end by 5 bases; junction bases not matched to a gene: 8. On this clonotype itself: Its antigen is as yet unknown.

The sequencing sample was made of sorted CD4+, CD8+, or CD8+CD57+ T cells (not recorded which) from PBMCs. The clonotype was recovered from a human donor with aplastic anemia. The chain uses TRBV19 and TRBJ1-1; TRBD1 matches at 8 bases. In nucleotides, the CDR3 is TGTGCCAGTAGCCCCAGGGGGCAGGGGACTGAAGCTTTCTTT. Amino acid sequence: CASSPRGQGTEAFF.